A selection of T cell receptor beta chains follows, all from one sample in a study of T cell clonotyping in hematopoietic cell transplantation. Data came from immunoSEQ multiplex PCR; TCRdb stores just in-frame clones and leaves some out. The table shows some 14,000 clones, with roughly 64% occurring only once. Sequenced material: PBMCs. These receptors came from a human donor who either received an allogeneic hematopoietic cell transplant for a myeloid malignancy or was a related donor (not recorded which). Some clones in this sample may be carry-over from other donors' samples. CDR3s include the opening cysteine and the closing phenylalanine or tryptophan. D genes are given only for firm matches. The size entry is marked missing in some rows and otherwise reads once, few, many or a size class.

>TRBJ2-7|TRBD1|.|TRBV11-2
TGTGCCAGCAGCGCAGACAGGGCGGGCGAGCAGTACTTC
CASSADRAGEQYF
>TRBJ2-1|.|.|TRBV25-1
TGTGCCAGCAGTGATGGAGGACTGGATTACAATGAGCAGTTCTTC
CASSDGGLDYNEQFF
>TRBJ2-5|TRBD2|.|TRBV5-1
TGCGCCAGCAGTCCGTTTAGCGGGGAACAAGAGACCCAGTACTTC
CASSPFSGEQETQYF
>TRBJ2-3|TRBD2|few|TRBV9
TGTGCCAGCAGCGTAGACGGGAGGGCCGCCGATACGCAGTATTTT
CASSVDGRAADTQYF
>TRBJ1-1|.|medium-sized|TRBV7-9
TGTGCCAGCAGCTTAGTAACAGGCTTGAACACTGAAGCTTTCTTT
CASSLVTGLNTEAFF
>TRBJ1-5|TRBD1|.|TRBV5-8
TGTGCCAGCAGTTACAGGGGGCCCGATCAGCCCCAGCATTTT
CASSYRGPDQPQHF
>TRBJ2-3|TRBD1|.|TRBV5-1
TGCGCTACATCAGGGGGAAGCACAGATACGCAGTATTTT
CATSGGSTDTQYF
>TRBJ1-2|.|.|TRBV29-1
TGCAGCGGCATAGCAGCTTATGGCTACACCTTC
CSGIAAYGYTF
>TRBJ1-2|.|once|TRBV29-1
TGCAGCGTTCAAGGGATTAACTATGGCTACACCTTC
CSVQGINYGYTF
>TRBJ2-7|.|.|TRBV29-1
TGCAGCGTTGCTGGAAGGGACTACGAGCAGTACTTC
CSVAGRDYEQYF
>TRBJ1-2|TRBD1|few|TRBV30
TGTGCCTGGACAGGGGGCCACCATGGCTACACCTTC
CAWTGGHHGYTF
>TRBJ2-3|TRBD1|.|TRBV14
TGTGCCAGCCAAACAGGGGAAACAGATACGCAGTATTTT
CASQTGETDTQYF
>TRBJ1-5|.|.|TRBV19
TGTGCCAGTAGTCTGATTGGCAATCAGCCCCAGCATTTT
CASSLIGNQPQHF
>TRBJ1-1|.|.|TRBV6-6
TGTGCCAGCAGAACAGCTACCAACACTGAAGCTTTCTTT
CASRTATNTEAFF